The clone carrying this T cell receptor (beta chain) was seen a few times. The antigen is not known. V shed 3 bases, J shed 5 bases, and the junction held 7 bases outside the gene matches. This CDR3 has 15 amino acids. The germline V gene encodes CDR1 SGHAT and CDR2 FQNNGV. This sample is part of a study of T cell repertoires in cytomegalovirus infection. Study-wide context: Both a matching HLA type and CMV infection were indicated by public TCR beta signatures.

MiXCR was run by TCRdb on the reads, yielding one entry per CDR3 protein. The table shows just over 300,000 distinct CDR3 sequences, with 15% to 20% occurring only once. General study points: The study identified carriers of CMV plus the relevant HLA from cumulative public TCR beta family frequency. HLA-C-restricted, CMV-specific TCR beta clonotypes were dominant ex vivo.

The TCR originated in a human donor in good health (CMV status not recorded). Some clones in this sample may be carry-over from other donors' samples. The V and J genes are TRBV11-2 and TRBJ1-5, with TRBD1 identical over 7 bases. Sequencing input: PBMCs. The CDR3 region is CASSLGGGAYQPQHF. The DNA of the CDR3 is TGTGCCAGCAGCTTGGGAGGGGGCGCGTATCAGCCCCAGCATTTT.